The TCR beta chain described here comes from a study of cytomegalovirus exposure and HLA in healthy donors. Study information: Approximately 190 million T cells yielded more than 90 million unique TCR beta sequences in earlier analysis.

Nominal health characterized the donors when sampled, though unrecorded immune exposures were likely. Primers for the PCR totalled 60 Vbeta and 13 Jbeta. The repertoire was sequenced with immunoSEQ multiplex PCR; TCRdb's copy has only in-frame clones and lacks some. The sample totals around 110,000 clones. Turning to this clone: The target antigen is unknown.

There are 16 residues in the CDR3. The germline V and J ends were trimmed by 5 bases and 5 bases, with 21 bases remaining between them. Germline loops: CDR1 LNHDA, CDR2 SQIVND (reference sequence). Findings of the study overall: Associated with HLA alleles at 0.05 false discovery rate in a later analysis were some 16,000 TCR beta sequences. Highly shared sequence variants in one cluster were likely a sequencing artifact.

The chain uses TRBV19 and TRBJ2-5; no clear D. Sequencing input: PBMCs. This receptor was taken from a man aged 25-40 years in good health and CMV-seronegative. The CDR3 DNA is TGTGCCAGTAGTTCCGAGCGAATTGGATATGGGGAGACCCAGTACTTC. It encodes CASSSERIGYGETQYF.